The clone carrying this T cell receptor beta chain was found a few times. Antigen specificity is unknown. The data stem from a study of vaccination and CD4 T cells after COVID-19. Study results and limitations: For SARS-CoV-2-reactive clonotypes, the median went from about 20 to 38, a nonsignificant increase.

As for treatment: roughly 11-day PBMC culture with coronavirus spike peptide pools or control peptides (ViraFEST assay). The Oncomine TCR Beta short-read assay generated sequence data from the DNA of cultured CD4+ T cells. TCRdb analysed the PCR reads with MiXCR anew, one entry per CDR3 protein. The sample consists of around 20,000 distinct CDR3 sequences, around half of them appearing once. From germline, CDR1 is MNHEY and CDR2 SMNVEV (reference sequence). This CDR3 has 14 residues. V lost 0 bases and J 6 bases, leaving 12 bases between the germline ends. V gene TRBV27 combines with J gene TRBJ2-7; no clear D gene. This sequence originates from a human donor who had recovered from COVID-19. Material: CD4+ T cells from blood, cultured in vitro, obtained before SARS-CoV-2 vaccination. CDR3 nucleotides: TGTGCCAGCAGTTTATCGCTCACTAATAGCGAGCAGTACTTC. It translates to CASSLSLTNSEQYF.